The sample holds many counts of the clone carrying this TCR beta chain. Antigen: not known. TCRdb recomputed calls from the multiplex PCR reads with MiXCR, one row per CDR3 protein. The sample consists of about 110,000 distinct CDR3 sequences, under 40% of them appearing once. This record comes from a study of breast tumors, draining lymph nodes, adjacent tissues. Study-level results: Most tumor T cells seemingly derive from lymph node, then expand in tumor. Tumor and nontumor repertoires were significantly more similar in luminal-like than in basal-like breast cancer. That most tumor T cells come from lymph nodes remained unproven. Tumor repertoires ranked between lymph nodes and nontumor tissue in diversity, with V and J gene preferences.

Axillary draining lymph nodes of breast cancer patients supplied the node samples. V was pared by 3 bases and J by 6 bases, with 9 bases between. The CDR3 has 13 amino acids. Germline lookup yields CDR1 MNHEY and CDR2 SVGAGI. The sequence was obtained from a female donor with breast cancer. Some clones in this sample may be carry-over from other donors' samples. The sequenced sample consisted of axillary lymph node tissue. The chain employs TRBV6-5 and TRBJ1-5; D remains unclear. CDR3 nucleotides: TGTGCCAGCAGTTATCGGTTGGCTCAGCCCCAGCATTTT. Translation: CASSYRLAQPQHF.